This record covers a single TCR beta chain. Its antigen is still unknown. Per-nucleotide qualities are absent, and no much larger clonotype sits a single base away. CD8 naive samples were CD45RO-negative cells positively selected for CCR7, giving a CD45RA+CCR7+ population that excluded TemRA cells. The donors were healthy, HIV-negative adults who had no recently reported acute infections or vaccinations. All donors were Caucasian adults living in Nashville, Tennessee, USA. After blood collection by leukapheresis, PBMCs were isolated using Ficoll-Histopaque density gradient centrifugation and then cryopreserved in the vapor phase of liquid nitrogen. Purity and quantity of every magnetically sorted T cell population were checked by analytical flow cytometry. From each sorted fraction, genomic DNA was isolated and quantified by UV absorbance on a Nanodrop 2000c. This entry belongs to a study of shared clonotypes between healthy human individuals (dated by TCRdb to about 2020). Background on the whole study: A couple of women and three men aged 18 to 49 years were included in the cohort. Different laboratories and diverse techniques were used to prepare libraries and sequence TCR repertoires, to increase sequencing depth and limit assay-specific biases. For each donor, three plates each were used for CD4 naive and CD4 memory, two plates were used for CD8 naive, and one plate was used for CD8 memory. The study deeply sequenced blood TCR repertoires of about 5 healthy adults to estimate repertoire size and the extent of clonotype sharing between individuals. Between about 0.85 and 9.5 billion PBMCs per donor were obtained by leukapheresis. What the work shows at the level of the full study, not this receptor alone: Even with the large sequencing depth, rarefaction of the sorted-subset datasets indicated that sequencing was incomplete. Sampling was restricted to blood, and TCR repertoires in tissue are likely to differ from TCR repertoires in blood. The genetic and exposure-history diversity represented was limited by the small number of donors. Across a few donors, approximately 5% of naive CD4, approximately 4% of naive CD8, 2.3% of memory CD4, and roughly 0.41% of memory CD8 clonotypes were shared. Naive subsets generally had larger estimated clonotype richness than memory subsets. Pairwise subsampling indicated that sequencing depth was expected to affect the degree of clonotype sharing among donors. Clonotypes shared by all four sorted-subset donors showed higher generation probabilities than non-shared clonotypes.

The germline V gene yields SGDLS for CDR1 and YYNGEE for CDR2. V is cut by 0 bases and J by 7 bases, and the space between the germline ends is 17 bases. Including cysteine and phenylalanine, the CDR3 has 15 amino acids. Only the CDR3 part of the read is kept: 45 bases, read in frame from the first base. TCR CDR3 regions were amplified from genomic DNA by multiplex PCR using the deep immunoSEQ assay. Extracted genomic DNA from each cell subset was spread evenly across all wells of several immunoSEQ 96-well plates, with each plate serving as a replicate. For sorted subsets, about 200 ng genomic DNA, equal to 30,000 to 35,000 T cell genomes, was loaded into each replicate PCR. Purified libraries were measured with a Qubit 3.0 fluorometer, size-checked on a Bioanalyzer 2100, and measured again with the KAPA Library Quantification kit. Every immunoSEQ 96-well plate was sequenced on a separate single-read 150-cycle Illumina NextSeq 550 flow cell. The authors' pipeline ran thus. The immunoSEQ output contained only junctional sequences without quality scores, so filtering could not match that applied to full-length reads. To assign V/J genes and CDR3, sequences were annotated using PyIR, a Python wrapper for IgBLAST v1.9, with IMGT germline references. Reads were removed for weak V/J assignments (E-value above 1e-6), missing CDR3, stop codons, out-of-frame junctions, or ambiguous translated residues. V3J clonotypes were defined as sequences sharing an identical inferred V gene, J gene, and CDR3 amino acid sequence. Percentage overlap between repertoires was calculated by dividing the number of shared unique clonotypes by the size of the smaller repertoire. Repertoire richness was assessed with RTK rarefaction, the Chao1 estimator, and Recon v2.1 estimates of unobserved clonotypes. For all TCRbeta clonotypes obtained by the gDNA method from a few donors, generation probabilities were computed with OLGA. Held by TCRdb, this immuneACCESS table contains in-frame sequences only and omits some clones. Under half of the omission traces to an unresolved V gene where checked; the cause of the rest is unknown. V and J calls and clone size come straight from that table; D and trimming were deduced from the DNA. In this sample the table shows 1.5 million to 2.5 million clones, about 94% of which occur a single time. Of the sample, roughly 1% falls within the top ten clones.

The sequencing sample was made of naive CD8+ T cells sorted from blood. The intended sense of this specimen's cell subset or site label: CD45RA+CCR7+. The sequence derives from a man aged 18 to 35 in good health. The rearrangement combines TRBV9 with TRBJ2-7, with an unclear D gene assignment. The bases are TGTGCCAGCAGCGTAGAAATGGGTATGCCTGGGGAGCAGTACTTC. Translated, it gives CASSVEMGMPGEQYF.